These 10 T cell receptor beta chains share one sample of origin, sequenced in a study of STAT3 mutations in large granular lymphocyte leukemia. The study's findings and limits: Every T-cell large granular lymphocyte leukemia patient had at least one immunodominant TCR beta clonotype.

These receptors have no identified antigens. Some clones are missing from TCRdb's copy, which holds only in-frame ones; the method was immunoSEQ multiplex PCR. The table shows approximately 29,000 clones, with 75% to 90% occurring only once. Sample: peripheral blood mononuclear cells. Every receptor here comes from a man in his fifties or sixties with T-cell large granular lymphocyte leukemia. Some clones in this sample may be carry-over from other donors' samples.

V gene TRBV18 combines with J gene TRBJ1-2, with no clear D. This CDR3 is built from 16 residues. V was cut by 6 bases and J by 4 bases, with 21 bases left in between. The germline gives CDR1 KGHSH, CDR2 LQKENI. DNA for the CDR3: TGTGCCAGCTCCCTCCCGGCCCGGACTCACACCTATGGCTACACCTTC. Translated, it gives CASSLPARTHTYGYTF. The entire variable domain, with the rest obtained from reference TRBV18 and TRBJ1-2, is as follows: NAGVMQNPRHLVRRRGQEARLRCSPMKGHSHVYWYRQLPEEGLKFMVYLQKENIIDESGMPKERFSAEFPKEGPSILRIQQVVRGDSAAYFCASSLPARTHTYGYTFGSGTRLTVV.

The chain combines TRBV20-1 with TRBJ2-5; D is ambiguous. Germline V gene lookup returns CDR1 DFQATT and CDR2 SNEGSKA (reference sequence). The CDR3 has 11 amino acids. V gave up 1 base and J gave up 5 bases, with 5 bases separating them. This chain's CDR3 is CSARARETQYF. The DNA for the CDR3 is TGCAGTGCTAGAGCAAGGGAGACCCAGTACTTC.

The chain combines TRBV4-2 with TRBJ2-7, with 9 bases matching TRBD1. The length of the CDR3 is 15 residues. Trimming took 1 base from V and 3 from J; bases not matched to a gene: 4. The germline V gene encodes CDR1 LGHNA and CDR2 YNFKEQ. CDR3 residues: CASSQVGQGDYEQYF. In nucleotides, the CDR3 is TGTGCCAGCAGCCAAGTGGGACAGGGCGACTACGAGCAGTACTTC.

The V call is TRBV7-9, the J call TRBJ1-3, with 9 nucleotides matching TRBD1. The junction had 9 bases not matched to a gene; V was cut back by 5 bases and J by 4 bases. The CDR3 contains 16 residues. Germline assignment: CDR1 SEHNR and CDR2 FQNEAQ (reference sequence). The CDR3 loop is CASSEAGTGLGNTIYF. The CDR3 nucleotides are TGTGCCAGCAGCGAAGCCGGGACAGGGTTAGGAAACACCATATATTTT. Filled out from reference TRBV7-9 and TRBJ1-3, the complete variable domain reads DTGVSQNPRHKITKRGQNVTFRCDPISEHNRLYWYRQTLGQGPEFLTYFQNEAQLEKSRLLSDRFSAERPKGSFSTLEIQRTEQGDSAMYLCASSEAGTGLGNTIYFGEGSWLTVV.

The chain combines TRBV7-8 with TRBJ2-7; weak D call: TRBD2 (5 bases). Germline-derived CDR1 and CDR2 are SGHVS and FQNEAQ. The CDR3 totals 14 residues. Trimming took off 6 bases at V and 0 bases at J, with 12 bases between the two ends. This chain's CDR3 is CASSLMDSSYEQYF. CDR3 bases: TGTGCCAGCAGTCTCATGGACTCCTCCTACGAGCAGTACTTC.

The V and J genes are TRBV2 and TRBJ2-1; D is perhaps TRBD2 (6 bases). Germline V gene sequence: CDR1 SNHLY, CDR2 FYNNEI. The CDR3 has 17 amino acids. V lost 5 bases and J lost 6, with 23 bases in between. The CDR3 DNA reads TGTGCCAGCAGTCGACTTCCGGGACTCCCTAGTACCAATGAGCAGTTCTTC. It codes for CASSRLPGLPSTNEQFF.

The V and J genes are TRBV5-4 and TRBJ2-4; D is unclear. The CDR3 runs to 14 residues. Trimming took 4 bases from V and 0 from J, leaving 8 bases between them. Germline V gene lookup returns CDR1 SGHNT and CDR2 YYREEE (reference sequence). The CDR3 sequence is CASSPDQAKNIQYF. DNA for the CDR3: TGTGCCAGCAGCCCGGACCAAGCCAAAAACATTCAGTACTTC.

The V and J genes are TRBV6-5 and TRBJ1-2; D possibly corresponds to TRBD1 (6 bases). The length of the CDR3 is 13 residues. Per the germline V gene, CDR1 is MNHEY and CDR2 is SVGAGI. The V gene lost 5 bases and the J gene lost 7 bases, with 14 bases spanning the gap. The CDR3 DNA sequence: TGTGCCAGCAGTCCAGGGGCCCGTGCTGGCTACACCTTC. Residues: CASSPGARAGYTF.

J is TRBJ1-4 and V is TRBV18, with a tentative D call TRBD1 (6 bases). The V gene's germline CDR1 is KGHSH and CDR2 LQKENI. V was pared by 5 bases and J by 5 bases, with 9 bases between. The CDR3 has 13 amino acids. The CDR3 here is CASSGGQNEKLFF. The CDR3, as DNA: TGTGCCAGCTCAGGAGGACAGAATGAAAAACTGTTTTTT. The full variable domain, its missing parts supplied by reference TRBV18 and TRBJ1-4, is NAGVMQNPRHLVRRRGQEARLRCSPMKGHSHVYWYRQLPEEGLKFMVYLQKENIIDESGMPKERFSAEFPKEGPSILRIQQVVRGDSAAYFCASSGGQNEKLFFGSGTQLSVL.

V gene TRBV12-5 combines with J gene TRBJ1-5; D is ambiguous. Germline V CDR1 and CDR2: LGHNT, FRNRAP. The CDR3 contains 13 residues. Trimming removed 4 bases from V and 8 bases from J, with 12 bases in between. CDR3 in amino acids: CASGYDMSKPQHF. CDR3 sequence (DNA): TGTGCTAGTGGTTATGACATGTCCAAGCCCCAGCATTTT.